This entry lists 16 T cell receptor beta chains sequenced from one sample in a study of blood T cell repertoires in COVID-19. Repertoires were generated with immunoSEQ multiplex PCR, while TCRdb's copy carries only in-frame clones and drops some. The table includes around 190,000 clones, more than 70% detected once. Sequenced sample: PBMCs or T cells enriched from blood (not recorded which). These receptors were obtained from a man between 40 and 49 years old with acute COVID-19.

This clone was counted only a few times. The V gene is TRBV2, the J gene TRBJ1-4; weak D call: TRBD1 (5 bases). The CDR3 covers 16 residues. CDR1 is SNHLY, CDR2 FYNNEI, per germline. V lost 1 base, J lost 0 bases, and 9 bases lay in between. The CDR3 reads CASSEVRAATNEKLFF. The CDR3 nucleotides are TGTGCCAGCAGTGAAGTCAGGGCGGCAACTAATGAAAAACTGTTTTTT.

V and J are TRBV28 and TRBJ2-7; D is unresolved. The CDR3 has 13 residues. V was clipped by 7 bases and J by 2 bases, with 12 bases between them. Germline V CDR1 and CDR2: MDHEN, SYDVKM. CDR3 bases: TGTGCCAGCACAAAAGCGAGTCCCTACGAGCAGTACTTC. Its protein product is CASTKASPYEQYF.

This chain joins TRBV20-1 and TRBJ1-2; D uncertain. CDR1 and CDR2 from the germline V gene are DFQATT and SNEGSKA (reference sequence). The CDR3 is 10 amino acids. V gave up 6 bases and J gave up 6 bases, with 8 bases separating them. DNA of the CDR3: TGCAGTGCCCCTCCGGATGGCTACACCTTC. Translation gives CSAPPDGYTF.

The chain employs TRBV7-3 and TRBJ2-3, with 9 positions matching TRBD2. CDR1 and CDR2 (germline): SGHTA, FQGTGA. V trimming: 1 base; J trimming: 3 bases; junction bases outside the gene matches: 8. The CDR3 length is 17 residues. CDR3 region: CASSLSGRAGITDTQYF. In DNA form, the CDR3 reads TGTGCCAGCAGCTTAAGCGGGAGGGCCGGCATAACAGATACGCAGTATTTT.

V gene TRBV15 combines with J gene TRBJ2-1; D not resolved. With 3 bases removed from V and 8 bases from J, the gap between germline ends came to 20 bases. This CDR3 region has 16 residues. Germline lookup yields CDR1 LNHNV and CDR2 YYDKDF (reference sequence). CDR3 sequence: CATSSPYADSKDEQFF. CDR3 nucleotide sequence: TGTGCCACCAGCAGCCCCTACGCGGATAGTAAGGATGAGCAGTTCTTC. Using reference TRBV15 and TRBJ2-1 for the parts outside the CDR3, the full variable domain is DAMVIQNPRYQVTQFGKPVTLSCSQTLNHNVMYWYQQKSSQAPKLLFHYYDKDFNNEADTPDNFQSRRPNTSFCFLDIRSPGLGDTAMYLCATSSPYADSKDEQFFGPGTRLTVL.

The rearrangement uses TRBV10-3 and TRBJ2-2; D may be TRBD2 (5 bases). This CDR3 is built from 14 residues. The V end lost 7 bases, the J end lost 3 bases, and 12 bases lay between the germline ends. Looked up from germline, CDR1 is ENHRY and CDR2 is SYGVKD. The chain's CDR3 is CAINQGLYTGELFF. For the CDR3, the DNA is TGTGCCATCAACCAAGGACTTTACACCGGGGAGCTGTTTTTT.

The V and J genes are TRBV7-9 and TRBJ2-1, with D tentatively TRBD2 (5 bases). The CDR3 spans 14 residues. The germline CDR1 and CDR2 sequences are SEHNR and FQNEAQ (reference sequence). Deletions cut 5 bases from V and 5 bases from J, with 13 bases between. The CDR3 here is CASSLRSGDNEQFF. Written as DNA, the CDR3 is TGTGCCAGCAGCCTCCGAAGCGGAGACAATGAGCAGTTCTTC. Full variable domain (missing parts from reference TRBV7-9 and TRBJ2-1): DTGVSQNPRHKITKRGQNVTFRCDPISEHNRLYWYRQTLGQGPEFLTYFQNEAQLEKSRLLSDRFSAERPKGSFSTLEIQRTEQGDSAMYLCASSLRSGDNEQFFGPGTRLTVL.

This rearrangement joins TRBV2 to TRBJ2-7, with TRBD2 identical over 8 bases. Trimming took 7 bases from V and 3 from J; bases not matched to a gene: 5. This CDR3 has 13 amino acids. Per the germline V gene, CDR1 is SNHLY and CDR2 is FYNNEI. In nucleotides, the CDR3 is TGTGCCAGCATACTAGCGGAGGACTACGAGCAGTACTTC. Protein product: CASILAEDYEQYF.

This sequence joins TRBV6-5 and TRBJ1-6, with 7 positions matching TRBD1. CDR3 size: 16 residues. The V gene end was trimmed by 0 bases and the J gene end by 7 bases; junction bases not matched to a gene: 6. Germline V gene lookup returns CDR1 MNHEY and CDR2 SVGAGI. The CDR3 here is CASSYSLPGGNSPLHF. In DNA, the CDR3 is TGTGCCAGCAGTTACTCTTTGCCAGGGGGAAATTCACCCCTCCACTTT.

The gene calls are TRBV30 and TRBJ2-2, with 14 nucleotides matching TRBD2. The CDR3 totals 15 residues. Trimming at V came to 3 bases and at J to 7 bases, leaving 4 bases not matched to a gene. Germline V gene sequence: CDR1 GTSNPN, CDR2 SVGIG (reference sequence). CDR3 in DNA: TGTGCCTGGAGGGGACTAGCGGGAGCCAACGGGGAGCTGTTTTTT. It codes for CAWRGLAGANGELFF.

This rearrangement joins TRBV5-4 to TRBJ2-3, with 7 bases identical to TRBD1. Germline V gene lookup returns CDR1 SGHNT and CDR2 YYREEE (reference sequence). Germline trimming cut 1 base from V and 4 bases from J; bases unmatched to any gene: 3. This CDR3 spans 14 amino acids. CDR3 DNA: TGTGCCAGCAGCTTGAAGGGGGCCGCAGATACGCAGTATTTT. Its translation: CASSLKGAADTQYF. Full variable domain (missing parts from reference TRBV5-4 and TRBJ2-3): ETGVTQSPTHLIKTRGQQVTLRCSSQSGHNTVSWYQQALGQGPQFIFQYYREEENGRGNFPPRFSGLQFPNYSSELNVNALELDDSALYLCASSLKGAADTQYFGPGTRLTVL.

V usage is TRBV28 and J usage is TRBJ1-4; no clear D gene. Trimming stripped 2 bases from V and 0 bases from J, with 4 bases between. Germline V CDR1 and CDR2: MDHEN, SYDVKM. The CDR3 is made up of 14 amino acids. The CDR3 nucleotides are TGTGCCAGCAGTTTAACGGCAACTAATGAAAAACTGTTTTTT. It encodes CASSLTATNEKLFF. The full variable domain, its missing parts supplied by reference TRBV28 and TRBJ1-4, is DVKVTQSSRYLVKRTGEKVFLECVQDMDHENMFWYRQDPGLGLRLIYFSYDVKMKEKGDIPEGYSVSREKKERFSLILESASTNQTSMYLCASSLTATNEKLFFGSGTQLSVL.

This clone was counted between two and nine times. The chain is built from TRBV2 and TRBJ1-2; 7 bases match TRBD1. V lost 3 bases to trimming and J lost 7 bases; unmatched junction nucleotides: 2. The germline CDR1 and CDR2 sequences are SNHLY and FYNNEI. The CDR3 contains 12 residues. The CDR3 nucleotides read TGTGCCAGCAGTGACAGGGGGTCTGGCTACACCTTC. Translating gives CASSDRGSGYTF.

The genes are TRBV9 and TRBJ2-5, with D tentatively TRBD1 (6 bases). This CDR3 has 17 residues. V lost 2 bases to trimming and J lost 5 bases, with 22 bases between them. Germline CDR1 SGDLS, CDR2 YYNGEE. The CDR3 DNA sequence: TGTGCCAGCAGCGTGGGGGCGGGTACTTCATCGGGGGAGACCCAGTACTTC. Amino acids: CASSVGAGTSSGETQYF.

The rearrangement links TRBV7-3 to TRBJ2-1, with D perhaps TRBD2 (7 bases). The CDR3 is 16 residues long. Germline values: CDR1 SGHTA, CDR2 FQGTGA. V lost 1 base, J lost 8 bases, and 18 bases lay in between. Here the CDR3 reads CASSLRGGPLGYEQFF. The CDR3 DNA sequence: TGTGCCAGCAGCTTAAGGGGGGGCCCTTTGGGCTATGAGCAGTTCTTC.

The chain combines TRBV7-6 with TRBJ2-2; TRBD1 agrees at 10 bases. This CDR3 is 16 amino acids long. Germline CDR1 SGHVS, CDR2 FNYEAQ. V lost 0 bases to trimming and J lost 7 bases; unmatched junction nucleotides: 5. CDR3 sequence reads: CASSLAQGQGNGELFF. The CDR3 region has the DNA TGTGCCAGCAGCTTAGCGCAGGGACAGGGGAACGGGGAGCTGTTTTTT.